The 6 T cell receptor beta chains listed next were all sequenced from one sample in a study of lymphopenia after photon versus proton radiotherapy. Assay: immunoSEQ multiplex PCR; the TCRdb copy retains only in-frame clones and omits some. This table has tens of thousands of clones, under 95% appearing once. This specimen consisted of peripheral blood, obtained from a patient treated with photon-based radiotherapy. These receptors all stem from a woman in her seventies with pancreatic cancer.

This clone occurred once. The rearrangement links TRBV28 to TRBJ1-1; D perhaps matches TRBD1 (5 bases). Germline values: CDR1 MDHEN, CDR2 SYDVKM. V was cut by 5 bases and J by 6 bases, with 22 bases left in between. The CDR3 loop spans 16 amino acids. The CDR3 region has the DNA TGTGCCAGCAGTGTCAGAGAGGGGTGGGCTATCGCTGAAGCTTTCTTT. As protein: CASSVREGWAIAEAFF.

The chain is built from TRBV9 and TRBJ2-1, with D possibly matching TRBD1 (6 bases). Trimming removed 4 bases at V and 3 bases at J, with 26 bases between. The CDR3 runs to 19 residues. Germline-derived CDR1 and CDR2 are SGDLS and YYNGEE. CDR3: CASSPGEEVWGQVYNEQFF. CDR3 bases: TGTGCCAGCAGCCCCGGCGAGGAGGTCTGGGGGCAGGTCTACAATGAGCAGTTCTTC.

This clone was detected only once. J is TRBJ2-7 and V is TRBV15, with TRBD2 matching over 8 bases. The CDR3 has 14 amino acids. The germline V gene has CDR1 LNHNV and CDR2 YYDKDF (reference sequence). V gave up 2 bases and J gave up 6 bases; unmatched junction bases: 6. DNA of the CDR3: TGTGCCACCAGCAGACTAAGACTAGCGACCGAGCAGTACTTC. This gives the protein CATSRLRLATEQYF.

The rearrangement links TRBV18 to TRBJ2-1; D is undetermined. The germline V gene encodes CDR1 KGHSH and CDR2 LQKENI. The CDR3 totals 15 residues. With 3 bases removed from V and 4 bases from J, the gap between germline ends came to 13 bases. CDR3 sequence: CASSPQWTEYNEQFF. The CDR3 DNA reads as TGTGCCAGCTCACCGCAGTGGACGGAATACAATGAGCAGTTCTTC.

The chain links TRBV2 to TRBJ1-2; perhaps TRBD1 as D (5 bases). Germline V gene sequence: CDR1 SNHLY, CDR2 FYNNEI. V was clipped by 11 bases and J by 1 base, with 17 bases between them. The CDR3 is 14 amino acids. CDR3 loop: CADSGDGVNYGYTF. CDR3 DNA sequence: TGTGCCGACTCCGGGGACGGTGTTAACTATGGCTACACCTTC.

This clone was detected only a few times. The chain uses TRBV7-2 and TRBJ1-2, with 11 bases matching TRBD1. CDR3 length equals 14 residues. Trimming removed 5 bases from V and 4 bases from J; junction bases left unmatched: 3. The germline gives CDR1 SGHTA, CDR2 FQGNSA. Here the CDR3 DNA reads TGTGCCAGCAGCGAGGACAGGGGGCCCTATGGCTACACCTTC. It specifies CASSEDRGPYGYTF.